This T cell receptor (beta chain) derives from a study of T-cell memory formation after mild COVID-19. In regard to this clonotype: What it binds is unknown.

The germline V gene encodes CDR1 MRHNA and CDR2 SNTAGT. CDR3 size: 14 residues. General study findings and limits: CD4/CD8 balance characterized clones contracting day 15 to 85, and CD4+ skew characterized later expanders.

TCRdb ran MiXCR on the 5' RACE reads and lists one entry per CDR3 protein. The sample carries hundreds of thousands of distinct CDR3 sequences, around 16% recorded once. The chain uses TRBV6-4 and TRBJ2-2; 7 bases are a match to TRBD2. This TCR was recovered from a man aged 18 to 29 who had mild COVID-19 (a few samples of this study predate the infection). Cell type and time point are not known. Sequencing was done on a sample of PBMCs or a T cell subset sorted from them (not recorded which). The CDR3 region has the DNA TGTGTCGACCGGCGGGGGAGCAACACCGGGGAGCTGTTTTTT. It codes for CVDRRGSNTGELFF.